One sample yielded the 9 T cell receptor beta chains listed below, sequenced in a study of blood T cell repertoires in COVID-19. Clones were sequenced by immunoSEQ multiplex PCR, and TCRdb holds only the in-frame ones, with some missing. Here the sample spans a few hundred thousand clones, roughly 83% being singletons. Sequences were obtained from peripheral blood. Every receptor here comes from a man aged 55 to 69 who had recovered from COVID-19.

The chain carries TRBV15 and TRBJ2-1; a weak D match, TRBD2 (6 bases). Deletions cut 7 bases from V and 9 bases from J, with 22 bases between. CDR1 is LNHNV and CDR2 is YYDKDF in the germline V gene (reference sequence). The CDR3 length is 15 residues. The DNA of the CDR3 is TGTGCCACCACGGGGCGGGGACGTGGTGCGAGTGAGCAGTTCTTC. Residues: CATTGRGRGASEQFF.

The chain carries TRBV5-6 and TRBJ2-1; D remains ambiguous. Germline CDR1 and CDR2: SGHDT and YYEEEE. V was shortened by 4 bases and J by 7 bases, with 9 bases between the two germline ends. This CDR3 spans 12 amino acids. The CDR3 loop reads CASSLARNEQFF. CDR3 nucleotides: TGTGCCAGCAGCCTCGCTAGAAATGAGCAGTTCTTC.

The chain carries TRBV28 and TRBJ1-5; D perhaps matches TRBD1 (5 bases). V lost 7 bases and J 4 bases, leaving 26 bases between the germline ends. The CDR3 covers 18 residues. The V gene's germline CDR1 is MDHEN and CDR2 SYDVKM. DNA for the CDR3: TGTGCCAGCAAGTATGCAGGGTTGGGTGTAGGGATTAATCAGCCCCAGCATTTT. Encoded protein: CASKYAGLGVGINQPQHF.

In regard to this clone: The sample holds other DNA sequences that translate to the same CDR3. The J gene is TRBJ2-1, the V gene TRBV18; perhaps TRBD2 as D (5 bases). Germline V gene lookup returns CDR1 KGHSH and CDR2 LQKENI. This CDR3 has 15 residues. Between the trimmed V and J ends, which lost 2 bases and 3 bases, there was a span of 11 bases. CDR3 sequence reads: CASSPSSGSYNEQFF. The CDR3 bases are TGTGCCAGCTCACCAAGTTCGGGGAGCTACAATGAGCAGTTCTTC.

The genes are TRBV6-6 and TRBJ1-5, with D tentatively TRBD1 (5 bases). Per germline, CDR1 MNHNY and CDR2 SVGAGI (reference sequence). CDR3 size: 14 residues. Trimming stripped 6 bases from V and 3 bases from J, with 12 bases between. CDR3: CASRTAGYNQPQHF. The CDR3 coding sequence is TGTGCCAGCAGGACCGCAGGGTACAATCAGCCCCAGCATTTT.

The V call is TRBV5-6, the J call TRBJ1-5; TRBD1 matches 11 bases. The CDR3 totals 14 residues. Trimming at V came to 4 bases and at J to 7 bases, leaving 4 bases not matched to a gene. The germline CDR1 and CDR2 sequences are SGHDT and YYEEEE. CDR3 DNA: TGTGCCAGCAGCAGGGACAGGGGGGTCCAGCCCCAGCATTTT. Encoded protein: CASSRDRGVQPQHF.

The CDR3 sequence: CASSPDRDEKLFF. In DNA form, the CDR3 reads TGTGCCAGCAGCCCCGACAGGGATGAAAAACTGTTTTTT. This rearrangement joins TRBV6-5 to TRBJ1-4; 7 positions agree with TRBD1. This CDR3 region has 13 residues. Germline CDR1 is MNHEY and CDR2 is SVGAGI. The ends lost 6 bases at V and 6 bases at J; junction bases unmatched: 4.

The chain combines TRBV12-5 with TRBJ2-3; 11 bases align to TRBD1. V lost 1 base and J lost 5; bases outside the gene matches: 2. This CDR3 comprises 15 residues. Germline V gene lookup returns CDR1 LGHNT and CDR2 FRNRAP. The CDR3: CASGLGTGGKDTQYF. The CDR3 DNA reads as TGTGCTAGTGGTTTGGGGACAGGGGGCAAAGATACGCAGTATTTT.

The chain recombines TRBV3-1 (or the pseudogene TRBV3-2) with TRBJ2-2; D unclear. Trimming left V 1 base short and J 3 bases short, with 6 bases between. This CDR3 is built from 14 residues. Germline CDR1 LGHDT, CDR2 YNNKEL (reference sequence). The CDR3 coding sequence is TGTGCCAGCAGCCAAGGCGATTACACCGGGGAGCTGTTTTTT. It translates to CASSQGDYTGELFF.